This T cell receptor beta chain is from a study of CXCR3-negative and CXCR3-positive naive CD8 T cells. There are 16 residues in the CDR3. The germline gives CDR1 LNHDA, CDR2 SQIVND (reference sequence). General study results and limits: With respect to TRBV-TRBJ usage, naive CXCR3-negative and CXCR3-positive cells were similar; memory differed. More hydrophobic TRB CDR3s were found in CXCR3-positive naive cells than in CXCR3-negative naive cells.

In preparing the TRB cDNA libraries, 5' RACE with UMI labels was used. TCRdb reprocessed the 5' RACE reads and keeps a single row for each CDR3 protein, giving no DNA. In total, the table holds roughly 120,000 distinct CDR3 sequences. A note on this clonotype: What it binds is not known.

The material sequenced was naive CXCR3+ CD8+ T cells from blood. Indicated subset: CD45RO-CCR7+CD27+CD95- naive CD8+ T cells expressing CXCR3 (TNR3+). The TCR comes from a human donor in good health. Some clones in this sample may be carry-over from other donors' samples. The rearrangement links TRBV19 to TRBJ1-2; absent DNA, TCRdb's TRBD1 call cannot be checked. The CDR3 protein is CASSIGTGIQGYGYTF.